What follows are 23 T cell receptor beta chains derived from one specimen sequenced in a study of CD8 T cells in ankylosing spondylitis (dated by TCRdb to the late 2010s). The method was 5' RACE. The instrument was an Illumina HiSeq 2500. Using fastp at Q25 and MiXCR, TCRdb reprocessed the public reads and kept productive beta chains. Identical CDR3 proteins give one entry, which carries the most common genes and DNA. This sample holds about 42,000 distinct CDR3 sequences; roughly 2.5% were observed only once. The ten biggest clones cover 4% to 5.5% of the sample. Specimen: blood, either unsorted or a sorted T cell fraction (not recorded which). All receptors come from a male donor with ankylosing spondylitis or in good health (not recorded which).

This clonotype was recorded at least ten times. The rearrangement uses TRBV9 and TRBJ2-1; 8 positions match TRBD2. Germline CDR1 and CDR2: SGDLS and YYNGEE. The trim removed 1 base at V and 5 bases at J, leaving 8 bases unmatched. The CDR3 spans 16 residues. The CDR3 here is CASSVRTGLGDNEQFF. DNA for the CDR3: TGTGCCAGCAGCGTACGCACGGGACTAGGAGACAATGAGCAGTTCTTC. The entire variable domain, with the rest obtained from reference TRBV9 and TRBJ2-1, is as follows: DSGVTQTPKHLITATGQRVTLRCSPRSGDLSVYWYQQSLDQGLQFLIQYYNGEERAKGNILERFSAQQFPDLHSELNLSSLELGDSALYFCASSVRTGLGDNEQFFGPGTRLTVL.

This clonotype was counted many times. The chain joins TRBV9 to TRBJ2-2; D is uncertain. The V end lost 0 bases, the J end lost 2 bases, and 8 bases lay between the germline ends. CDR3 size: 15 residues. CDR1 is SGDLS, CDR2 YYNGEE, per germline. As DNA, the CDR3 is TGTGCCAGCAGCGTAGGGGTCAGAAACACCGGGGAGCTGTTTTTT. Protein: CASSVGVRNTGELFF.

The CDR3 sequence: CASSVAQGRAEAFF. CDR3 sequence (DNA): TGTGCCAGCAGCGTAGCCCAGGGACGCGCTGAAGCTTTCTTT. This chain links TRBV9 with TRBJ1-1, with D possibly being TRBD1 (5 bases). The CDR3 totals 14 residues. Per the germline V gene, CDR1 is SGDLS and CDR2 is YYNGEE. Deletions cut 0 bases from V and 6 bases from J, with 12 bases between.

This clonotype was counted many times. V is TRBV9 and J is TRBJ2-5; D is unclear. Germline-derived CDR1 and CDR2 are SGDLS and YYNGEE. Trimming shortened V by 2 bases and J by 3 bases, and 8 bases separated the two germline ends. The CDR3 totals 13 residues. The CDR3 sequence is CASSVFPKETQYF. The CDR3 nucleotides read TGTGCCAGCAGCGTCTTCCCGAAAGAGACCCAGTACTTC.

This clonotype was picked up many times. The J gene is TRBJ1-4, the V gene TRBV9, with D uncertain. Per the germline V gene, CDR1 is SGDLS and CDR2 is YYNGEE. V dropped 3 bases and J dropped 0 bases, with 6 bases sitting between them. The CDR3 is 14 amino acids. CDR3: CASSGLATNEKLFF. The CDR3 nucleotides read TGTGCCAGCAGCGGTCTTGCAACTAATGAAAAACTGTTTTTT.

This clonotype was observed many times. The chain uses TRBV9 and TRBJ2-1; D is tentatively TRBD1 or TRBD2 (5 bases each). Trimming pared 0 bases from V and 2 bases from J, leaving 12 bases between. CDR1 and CDR2 from the germline V gene are SGDLS and YYNGEE. This CDR3 comprises 16 residues. The CDR3 sequence: CASSVDGGTTYNEQFF. CDR3 coding DNA: TGTGCCAGCAGCGTAGATGGTGGGACCACCTACAATGAGCAGTTCTTC.

This clonotype was recorded at least ten times. This sequence joins TRBV9 and TRBJ2-3; 12 nucleotides line up with TRBD2. The V segment lost 3 bases and the J segment 1 base; nucleotides outside the gene matches: 12. The CDR3 runs 19 residues. Germline loops: CDR1 SGDLS, CDR2 YYNGEE. The CDR3 coding sequence is TGTGCCAGCAGCGCCAGAGGACTAGCGGGAAGGCTGGGCACAGATACGCAGTATTTT. It specifies CASSARGLAGRLGTDTQYF.

Ten or more counts support this clonotype. The chain has TRBV9 and TRBJ2-1; D ambiguous. Trimming took 2 bases from V and 3 from J, leaving 9 bases between them. This CDR3 has 14 residues. The V gene's germline CDR1 is SGDLS and CDR2 YYNGEE. CDR3 nucleotides: TGTGCCAGCAGCGTTGGCTTCTACTACAATGAGCAGTTCTTC. Translated: CASSVGFYYNEQFF.

This clonotype was found many times. The J gene is TRBJ2-1, the V gene TRBV9; TRBD2 might be the D (6 bases). V dropped 4 bases and J dropped 11 bases, with 10 bases sitting between them. Germline V gives CDR1 SGDLS, CDR2 YYNGEE. This CDR3 is 11 amino acids long. The CDR3 here is CASSTGTQQFF. The CDR3 DNA reads as TGTGCCAGCAGCACCGGGACTCAGCAGTTCTTC.

This clonotype was seen repeatedly, ten times or more. CDR3 protein: CASSGLAGYTGELFF. DNA for the CDR3: TGTGCCAGCAGCGGACTGGCGGGGTACACCGGGGAGCTGTTTTTT. This rearrangement joins TRBV9 to TRBJ2-2, with a tentative D call TRBD2 (6 bases). The ends were cut back, 3 bases at V and 3 bases at J, with 12 bases in the middle. Germline lookup yields CDR1 SGDLS and CDR2 YYNGEE. The CDR3 has 15 residues.

This clonotype was recorded many times. The chain is built from TRBV9 and TRBJ2-1; 11 positions agree with TRBD1. Losses at the gene ends were 1 base for V and 9 bases for J; bases not matched to a gene: 9. CDR1 and CDR2 from the germline V gene are SGDLS and YYNGEE. The CDR3 extends over 16 amino acids. CDR3 in DNA: TGTGCCAGCAGCGTACGGGGACAGGGGGGAAAAGGTGAGCAGTTCTTC. Protein product: CASSVRGQGGKGEQFF.

This clonotype was found many times. The chain links TRBV9 to TRBJ2-5; unclear D gene. The germline V gene has CDR1 SGDLS and CDR2 YYNGEE. The CDR3 has 14 amino acids. The germline V and J ends were trimmed by 4 bases and 2 bases, with 12 bases remaining between them. The CDR3 loop reads CASSPGVGQETQYF. CDR3 nucleotides: TGTGCCAGCAGCCCAGGCGTCGGACAAGAGACCCAGTACTTC.

There are many counts of this clonotype. The genes are TRBV9 and TRBJ2-1; D is perhaps TRBD2 (6 bases). V lost 4 bases, J lost 8 bases, and 25 bases lay in between. Germline CDR1 and CDR2: SGDLS and YYNGEE. The CDR3 spans 17 residues. CDR3 sequence: CASSPPAGGPLTYEQFF. For the CDR3, the DNA is TGTGCCAGCAGCCCCCCCGCCGGGGGACCCCTTACCTATGAGCAGTTCTTC.

This clonotype was seen repeatedly, ten times or more. The gene calls are TRBV9 and TRBJ1-1; 8 bases match TRBD1. CDR1 SGDLS and CDR2 YYNGEE come from the germline V gene. The V segment lost 2 bases and the J segment 4 bases; nucleotides outside the gene matches: 7. The CDR3 is 15 residues long. This CDR3 reads CASSVSGQEFTEAFF. CDR3 nucleotide sequence: TGTGCCAGCAGCGTTTCGGGACAGGAGTTCACTGAAGCTTTCTTT.

This clonotype was detected many times. The chain joins TRBV9 to TRBJ2-2; maybe TRBD1 (5 bases). V lost 7 bases, J lost 0 bases, and 10 bases lay in between. This CDR3 has 14 amino acids. From germline, CDR1 is SGDLS and CDR2 YYNGEE. The CDR3, as DNA: TGTGCCAGCTCCCAGACAGCGAACACCGGGGAGCTGTTTTTT. Its translation is CASSQTANTGELFF.

This clonotype was recorded at least ten times. For the CDR3, the DNA is TGTGCCAGCAGCGAGCAGGACCTGAAAAGGGGGGAGCTGTTTTTT. Translated: CASSEQDLKRGELFF. The J gene is TRBJ2-2, the V gene TRBV9; no reliable D call. This CDR3 spans 15 amino acids. Germline V gives CDR1 SGDLS, CDR2 YYNGEE. The V end was cut by 3 bases, the J end by 8 bases, with 17 bases between.

This clonotype was seen many times. The chain employs TRBV9 and TRBJ1-2; no clear D gene. Germline CDR1 reads SGDLS; CDR2 reads YYNGEE. This CDR3 region has 14 residues. V was clipped by 0 bases and J by 6 bases, with 12 bases between them. CDR3 DNA sequence: TGTGCCAGCAGCGTAGATACCCGGGGTGATGGCTACACCTTC. This codes for CASSVDTRGDGYTF.

This clonotype was counted many times. This chain connects TRBV9 to TRBJ1-2; D might be TRBD1 (5 bases). The CDR3 extends over 16 amino acids. Germline V lookup: CDR1 SGDLS, CDR2 YYNGEE. V was shortened by 3 bases and J by 2 bases, with 17 bases between the two germline ends. CDR3: CASSEGLGDENYGYTF. CDR3 bases: TGTGCCAGCAGCGAGGGTTTGGGGGATGAGAACTATGGCTACACCTTC.

This clonotype was observed a few times. The chain links TRBV9 to TRBJ2-2, with 7 bases identical to TRBD2. CDR1 SGDLS and CDR2 YYNGEE come from the germline V gene. The CDR3 has 15 residues. V lost 0 bases, J lost 5 bases, and 4 bases stayed unmatched. The CDR3, as DNA: TGTGCCAGCAGCGTAGGCGGGAGAGAGACCGGGGAGCTGTTTTTT. As protein: CASSVGGRETGELFF.

This clonotype was counted ten times or more. The chain is built from TRBV9 and TRBJ2-3, with TRBD2 matching over 8 bases. Germline trimming cut 3 bases from V and 3 bases from J; bases unmatched to any gene: 9. Germline assignment: CDR1 SGDLS and CDR2 YYNGEE. The CDR3 totals 16 residues. CDR3 amino acids: CASSAAAGAGTDTQYF. DNA for the CDR3: TGTGCCAGCAGCGCCGCAGCGGGAGCAGGGACAGATACGCAGTATTTT.

This clonotype was counted at least ten times. The V and J genes are TRBV9 and TRBJ2-1, with D possibly matching TRBD1 (5 bases). This CDR3 is built from 15 residues. CDR1 is SGDLS and CDR2 is YYNGEE in the germline V gene. The V and J ends lost 0 bases and 7 bases respectively, with 14 bases between them. This CDR3 reads CASSVAAGFPNEQFF. CDR3 DNA: TGTGCCAGCAGCGTAGCGGCAGGGTTTCCGAATGAGCAGTTCTTC.

In this sample, this clonotype turned up many times. The chain combines TRBV9 with TRBJ2-5; TRBD2 matches at 8 bases. The germline V gene has CDR1 SGDLS and CDR2 YYNGEE. The CDR3 contains 14 residues. V dropped 3 bases and J dropped 5; count of bases not matched to a gene: 6. The CDR3 spells CASSGGGSQETQYF. CDR3 DNA sequence: TGTGCCAGCAGCGGCGGGGGGTCCCAGGAGACCCAGTACTTC.

This clonotype was counted only a few times. The chain has TRBV9 and TRBJ1-2; possibly TRBD1 for D (5 bases). With 1 base removed from V and 3 bases from J, the gap between germline ends came to 19 bases. The CDR3 contains 17 residues. Germline loops: CDR1 SGDLS, CDR2 YYNGEE. Here the CDR3 DNA reads TGTGCCAGCAGCGTATCAGTGGGGACCCCTGGGGACTATGGCTACACCTTC. This translates into CASSVSVGTPGDYGYTF.